This TCR beta chain was identified during a study of T cell responses to AZD1222 COVID-19 vaccine. V was shortened by 4 bases and J by 3 bases, with 24 bases between the two germline ends. The CDR3 length is 18 residues. The germline CDR1 and CDR2 sequences are PRHDT and FYEKMQ (reference sequence). The assay was immunoSEQ multiplex PCR, and TCRdb's table has in-frame clones only and misses some. The sample has 150,000 to 160,000 clones, about 86% seen once. The TCR comes from an adult in good health. This specimen was peripheral blood, taken on day 0 of MenACWY control vaccination. V and J are TRBV13 and TRBJ1-2, with D possibly matching TRBD1 (6 bases). CDR3 loop: CASSWRITGIRGHYGYTF. DNA of the CDR3: TGTGCCAGCAGCTGGAGGATTACCGGGATACGGGGGCACTATGGCTACACCTTC.